This T cell receptor (beta chain) emerged from a study of T cell repertoires in cytomegalovirus infection. Study-level information: A matching HLA type, together with CMV infection, was signaled by public TCR beta signatures.

The J segment lost 5 bases and the V segment lost 0 bases, leaving 3 bases of the junction unmatched. Germline V gene lookup returns CDR1 SGHVS and CDR2 FNYEAQ. The CDR3 spans 15 residues. One entry per CDR3 protein, called by TCRdb with MiXCR from the reads. The sample holds about 890,000 distinct CDR3 sequences, less than 40% seen once. Comment on this clonotype: What it binds is not known.

The starting material was cultured CD8+ T cells from PBMCs, obtained from culture after CMV antigen stimulation. V usage is TRBV7-6 and J usage is TRBJ2-1, with 8 bases fitting TRBD2. This receptor was taken from a human donor in good health (CMV status not recorded). Some clones in this sample may be carry-over from other donors' samples. The CDR3 DNA reads TGTGCCAGCAGCTTAGCTGCGGGGGGCGACAATGAGCAGTTCTTC. Encoded protein: CASSLAAGGDNEQFF.